Below, 27 T cell receptor beta chains from the same sample are listed, as sequenced in a study of OX40 agonist ivuxolimab in advanced cancers. Sequencing was performed with immunoSEQ multiplex PCR; in TCRdb, only in-frame clones are kept and a portion is missing. The sample lists tens of thousands of clones; around 80% were seen once. The source material was CD4+ or CD8+ T cells sorted from blood, sampled in a trial of the OX40 agonist ivuxolimab. These receptors all stem from an adult with an advanced solid tumor such as melanoma, head and neck, liver or kidney cancer.

The V and J genes are TRBV6-6 and TRBJ1-1, with 8 bases matching TRBD1. Germline-derived CDR1 and CDR2 are MNHNY and SVGAGI (reference sequence). J gave up 10 bases and V 4 bases, and 8 bases lay outside the gene matches. The CDR3 spans 13 residues. CDR3 protein: CASSWSDRGGAFF. CDR3 sequence (DNA): TGTGCCAGCAGTTGGTCTGACAGGGGAGGAGCTTTCTTT.

The V gene is TRBV11-3, the J gene TRBJ2-5; D is unclear. V was pared by 1 base and J by 0 bases, with 6 bases between. The CDR3 extends over 14 amino acids. Germline CDR1 reads SGHNT; CDR2 reads YENEEA. CDR3 nucleotides: TGTGCCAGCAGCTTAGGTGGATACCAAGAGACCCAGTACTTC. This codes for CASSLGGYQETQYF.

This clone turned up a few times. The V gene is TRBV23-1, the J gene TRBJ1-1; 10 bases map to TRBD1. TRBV23-1 is recorded as an ORF, its role being uncertain. V dropped 6 bases and J dropped 5; count of bases not matched to a gene: 6. This CDR3 contains 14 residues. The CDR3 DNA reads as TGCGCCAGCAGGCCTCCGGGACAGGGGACTGAAGCTTTCTTT. Its translation: CASRPPGQGTEAFF.

This chain uses TRBV18 with TRBJ2-6; D unclear. Trimming left V 3 bases short and J 0 bases short, with 6 bases between. CDR1 is KGHSH and CDR2 is LQKENI in the germline V gene. This CDR3 has 15 residues. The chain's CDR3 is CASSPPRSGANVLTF. DNA of the CDR3: TGTGCCAGCTCACCGCCCCGCTCTGGGGCCAACGTCCTGACTTTC. Together with reference TRBV18 and TRBJ2-6, the CDR3 gives the full variable domain: NAGVMQNPRHLVRRRGQEARLRCSPMKGHSHVYWYRQLPEEGLKFMVYLQKENIIDESGMPKERFSAEFPKEGPSILRIQQVVRGDSAAYFCASSPPRSGANVLTFGAGSRLTVL.

The genes are TRBV11-2 and TRBJ2-7; 8 bases align to TRBD2. The junction had 12 bases not matched to a gene; V was cut back by 5 bases and J by 3 bases. Germline CDR1 is SGHAT and CDR2 is FQNNGV. CDR3 length equals 16 residues. CDR3 bases: TGTGCCAGCAGCGCCATTACCGGGACTAGATACTACGAGCAGTACTTC. Translation gives CASSAITGTRYYEQYF.

The genes are TRBV7-2 and TRBJ2-7; D gene ambiguous. Germline V gene data show CDR1 as SGHTA and CDR2 as FQGNSA. The CDR3 sequence is 14 residues long. With 1 base removed from V and 2 bases from J, the gap between germline ends came to 9 bases. In DNA, the CDR3 is TGTGCCAGCAGCTTAGTTGGGAATACCTACGAGCAGTACTTC. As protein: CASSLVGNTYEQYF.

The chain is built from TRBV5-8 and TRBJ1-5; tentative D call: TRBD1 (5 bases). Germline V gives CDR1 SGHTS, CDR2 YDEGEE. The CDR3 is 16 residues long. Trimming cost V 3 bases and J 0 bases, with 13 bases left between them. The CDR3 sequence: CASSSYGGYSNQPQHF. Here the CDR3 DNA reads TGTGCCAGCAGCTCCTACGGGGGATATAGCAATCAGCCCCAGCATTTT.

A note on this clone: Distinct nucleotide sequences in the sample also encode this CDR3. The chain couples TRBV28 to TRBJ1-1, with 7 bases lining up with TRBD1. The CDR3 is made up of 14 amino acids. Germline CDR1 is MDHEN and CDR2 is SYDVKM. J was trimmed by 0 bases and V by 6 bases; bases with no gene match: 4. The CDR3, as DNA: TGTGCCAGCAGACTACAGGGGATGAACACTGAAGCTTTCTTT. Translating gives CASRLQGMNTEAFF.

CDR3 residues: CASSLARVTSYEQYF. CDR3 in DNA: TGTGCCAGCAGCTTAGCGAGGGTGACATCCTACGAGCAGTACTTC. The chain is built from TRBV7-9 and TRBJ2-7; TRBD2 might be the D (5 bases). CDR3 length: 15 amino acids. Trimming removed 0 bases at V and 1 base at J, with 10 bases between. Germline CDR1 and CDR2: SEHNR and FQNEAQ (reference sequence). The full variable domain, with the rest looked up from reference TRBV7-9 and TRBJ2-7, is DTGVSQNPRHKITKRGQNVTFRCDPISEHNRLYWYRQTLGQGPEFLTYFQNEAQLEKSRLLSDRFSAERPKGSFSTLEIQRTEQGDSAMYLCASSLARVTSYEQYFGPGTRLTVT.

The J gene is TRBJ1-4, the V gene TRBV25-1, with D perhaps matching TRBD1 (6 bases). CDR3 size: 16 residues. Germline V gives CDR1 MGHDK, CDR2 SYGVNS. V was cut by 3 bases and J by 3 bases, with 14 bases left in between. The CDR3 protein is CASSDRKQGSNEKLFF. The CDR3 DNA reads TGTGCCAGCAGTGACCGTAAACAGGGATCTAATGAAAAACTGTTTTTT. The full variable domain, completed using reference TRBV25-1 and TRBJ1-4, is EADIYQTPRYLVIGTGKKITLECSQTMGHDKMYWYQQDPGMELHLIHYSYGVNSTEKGDLSSESTVSRIRTEHFPLTLESARPSHTSQYLCASSDRKQGSNEKLFFGSGTQLSVL.

This clone was observed a single time. The CDR3 reads CASSPYFSGANVLTF. The CDR3 DNA is TGTGCCAGCAGTCCGTATTTCTCTGGGGCCAACGTCCTGACTTTC. This chain connects TRBV27 to TRBJ2-6; D not certain. CDR3 size: 15 residues. The V end lost 5 bases, the J end lost 0 bases, and 8 bases lay between the germline ends. Germline V gives CDR1 MNHEY, CDR2 SMNVEV (reference sequence).

The CDR3 bases are TGTGCCAGCAGGCGACGACAGGGGTACGCTTTCTTT. Its translation: CASRRRQGYAFF. The gene calls are TRBV6-5 and TRBJ1-1; 8 nucleotides line up with TRBD1. With 6 bases clipped from V and 11 bases from J, the junction kept 8 bases outside the gene matches. This CDR3 spans 12 amino acids. Germline CDR1 reads MNHEY; CDR2 reads SVGAGI.

This clone was seen a few times. The V and J genes are TRBV7-8 and TRBJ2-7; a possible D gene is TRBD2 (5 bases). The CDR3 is 12 amino acids. With 3 bases removed from V and 5 bases from J, the gap between germline ends came to 8 bases. Germline CDR1 SGHVS, CDR2 FQNEAQ. The CDR3 loop reads CASSLNGNEQYF. In DNA, the CDR3 is TGTGCCAGCAGCTTGAACGGGAACGAGCAGTACTTC.

The chain is built from TRBV14 and TRBJ2-7, with D possibly being TRBD2 (7 bases). V was cut by 0 bases and J by 12 bases, with 15 bases left in between. CDR3 length: 13 residues. Germline assignment: CDR1 SGHDN and CDR2 FVKESK. The CDR3 DNA reads as TGTGCCAGCAGCCAAGATTTTCTGGGGGGGCCGTACTTC. This translates into CASSQDFLGGPYF.

The chain links TRBV9 to TRBJ1-2; tentative D call: TRBD1 (6 bases). Germline V gene data show CDR1 as SGDLS and CDR2 as YYNGEE. V lost 4 bases, J lost 8 bases, and 18 bases lay in between. The length of the CDR3 is 14 residues. The CDR3 nucleotides are TGTGCCAGCAGCCCAGGGGACACAGCTCGGGGCTACACCTTC. This encodes CASSPGDTARGYTF.

The V call is TRBV28, the J call TRBJ2-7; TRBD2 matches at 7 bases. This CDR3 comprises 14 residues. From germline, CDR1 is MDHEN and CDR2 SYDVKM. Trimming cost V 3 bases and J 5 bases; bases outside gene matches: 7. This CDR3 reads CASSFRDYLDEQYF. The CDR3 DNA sequence: TGTGCCAGCAGTTTCAGGGACTACCTTGACGAGCAGTACTTC.

This clone appeared a few times. The rearrangement uses TRBV2 and TRBJ2-7, with 8 bases lining up with TRBD1. There are 16 residues in the CDR3. V gave up 6 bases and J gave up 6 bases; unmatched junction bases: 16. Germline lookup yields CDR1 SNHLY and CDR2 FYNNEI. DNA for the CDR3: TGTGCCAGCAGCTTTGAACGCGACAGGGGAGATGGCGAGCAGTACTTC. Translating gives CASSFERDRGDGEQYF.

The genes are TRBV14 and TRBJ2-2, with TRBD2 matching 10 bases. After removal of 5 bases from V and 8 bases from J, the junction contained 8 bases not matched to a gene. Per germline, CDR1 SGHDN and CDR2 FVKESK. The CDR3 is made up of 15 amino acids. This chain's CDR3 is CASSDFLAGEGELFF. CDR3 nucleotides: TGTGCCAGCAGCGACTTTCTAGCGGGAGAAGGGGAGCTGTTTTTT.

This chain connects TRBV7-8 to TRBJ2-1; a weak D match, TRBD2 (6 bases). V shed 5 bases and J shed 6 bases, with 14 bases lying between them. CDR1 and CDR2 (germline): SGHVS, FQNEAQ. The CDR3 is 14 amino acids. CDR3 nucleotides: TGTGCCAGCAGCCAGGGACTCTCCGCCAATGAGCAGTTCTTC. Protein product: CASSQGLSANEQFF.

Only a few counts were recorded for this clone. The chain links TRBV7-2 to TRBJ1-2; D is perhaps TRBD1 (5 bases). Germline V lookup: CDR1 SGHTA, CDR2 FQGNSA. The V gene lost 0 bases and the J gene lost 8 bases, with 16 bases spanning the gap. The CDR3 consists of 15 residues. This CDR3 reads CASSLAPREYEGYTF. The CDR3, as DNA: TGTGCCAGCAGCTTAGCCCCCAGGGAGTACGAAGGCTACACCTTC.

The chain uses TRBV7-9 and TRBJ1-5; no definite D call. V was shortened by 8 bases and J by 9 bases, with 8 bases between the two germline ends. The CDR3 loop spans 10 amino acids. Germline CDR1 reads SEHNR; CDR2 reads FQNEAQ (reference sequence). CDR3 loop: CASPIGPQHF. Here the CDR3 DNA reads TGTGCCAGCCCGATTGGGCCCCAGCATTTT. Supplemented by reference TRBV7-9 and TRBJ1-5, the full variable domain reads DTGVSQNPRHKITKRGQNVTFRCDPISEHNRLYWYRQTLGQGPEFLTYFQNEAQLEKSRLLSDRFSAERPKGSFSTLEIQRTEQGDSAMYLCASPIGPQHFGDGTRLSIL.

This clone occurred once. The chain carries TRBV5-1 and TRBJ2-7; the match to TRBD1 covers 10 bases. The CDR3 loop spans 14 amino acids. Germline V gives CDR1 SGHRS, CDR2 YFSETQ. The trim removed 4 bases at V and 2 bases at J, leaving 3 bases unmatched. The CDR3 DNA is TGCGCCAGCAGCCACGGACAGGGGGCCTACGAGCAGTACTTC. Its protein product is CASSHGQGAYEQYF.

This clone was picked up a small number of times. The rearrangement joins TRBV6-5 to TRBJ1-5, with 8 bases lining up with TRBD1. The CDR3 runs to 15 residues. CDR1 is MNHEY, CDR2 SVGAGI, per germline. V lost 2 bases and J lost 6; bases outside the gene matches: 6. The CDR3: CASSYGPGGSQPQHF. CDR3 sequence (DNA): TGTGCCAGCAGTTACGGCCCAGGGGGCAGTCAGCCCCAGCATTTT.

V gene TRBV18 combines with J gene TRBJ2-1; tentatively, D is TRBD1 or TRBD2 (6 bases each). The CDR3 consists of 16 residues. The germline CDR1 and CDR2 sequences are KGHSH and LQKENI. Trimming took 0 bases from V and 2 from J, leaving 11 bases between them. CDR3: CASSPPQGGPYNEQFF. The CDR3 nucleotides are TGTGCCAGCTCACCACCACAGGGAGGCCCCTACAATGAGCAGTTCTTC.

This clone was seen a handful of times. The J gene is TRBJ2-7, the V gene TRBV19, with TRBD2 matching 12 bases. The CDR3 covers 15 residues. V gave up 4 bases and J gave up 5 bases; unmatched junction bases: 6. CDR1 and CDR2 from the germline V gene are LNHDA and SQIVND (reference sequence). CDR3 region: CASSTQLAGGHEQYF. The CDR3 coding sequence is TGTGCCAGTAGTACCCAACTAGCGGGAGGTCACGAGCAGTACTTC.

This chain uses TRBV18 with TRBJ2-7; possibly TRBD2 for D (5 bases). V lost 3 bases, J lost 3 bases, and 9 bases lay in between. This CDR3 spans 13 amino acids. From germline, CDR1 is KGHSH and CDR2 LQKENI. The CDR3 coding sequence is TGTGCCAGCTCACCCGGGAAGGACTACGAGCAGTACTTC. It specifies CASSPGKDYEQYF.

The J gene is TRBJ2-7, the V gene TRBV4-3, with D perhaps TRBD2 (5 bases). This CDR3 is built from 17 residues. Germline V lookup: CDR1 LGHNA, CDR2 YSLEER. V lost 0 bases to trimming and J lost 3 bases, with 18 bases between them. For the CDR3, the DNA is TGCGCCAGCAGCCAAGATGCGAGGGTCGGGGTCCACTACGAGCAGTACTTC. It translates to CASSQDARVGVHYEQYF.